The clone carrying this T cell receptor (beta chain) appeared once. The sample originates from a study of blood T cell repertoires in COVID-19. Turning to the study itself: The cDNA or gDNA used as material had been derived from T cells, B-cell-depleted T cells, or PBMCs.

Source study methods: The assay estimated nucleated cells by amplifying reference gene primers. TCRdb's copy holds only in-frame clones and misses some; the assay was immunoSEQ multiplex PCR. V and J calls and clone size are copied from that table; D and trimming were computed from the DNA. The sample yields approximately 120,000 clones, around 81% seen once. The germline V gene has CDR1 SGHVS and CDR2 FNYEAQ. The V gene end was trimmed by 3 bases and the J gene end by 5 bases; junction bases not matched to a gene: 5. The CDR3 length is 15 residues. This chain links TRBV7-6 with TRBJ1-5, with 9 positions matching TRBD1. Sequencing input: peripheral blood. This sequence was found in a woman between 45 and 60 years old with acute or convalescent COVID-19. Here the CDR3 DNA reads TGTGCCAGCAGCTTTGGGACAGGGTTGGATCAGCCCCAGCATTTT. It translates to CASSFGTGLDQPQHF.